The 24 T cell receptor beta chains below all came from one sample that was sequenced in a study of OX40 agonist ivuxolimab in advanced cancers. Sequencing was performed with immunoSEQ multiplex PCR; in TCRdb, only in-frame clones are kept and a portion is missing. This sample yields around 77,000 clones, of which roughly 78% are seen a single time; approximately 5% belongs to the top ten. Sequences were derived from CD4+ or CD8+ T cells sorted from blood, sampled in a trial of the OX40 agonist ivuxolimab. These receptors were obtained from an adult with an advanced solid tumor such as melanoma, head and neck, liver or kidney cancer.

The chain combines TRBV5-6 with TRBJ1-3; the D gene is possibly TRBD1 (5 bases). The CDR3 contains 17 residues. V was shortened by 1 base and J by 2 bases, with 16 bases between the two germline ends. Germline V CDR1 and CDR2: SGHDT, YYEEEE. The CDR3 DNA reads TGTGCCAGCAGCTTGTTGGGGCAGCCTCCTACTGGAAACACCATATATTTT. This encodes CASSLLGQPPTGNTIYF.

This clone has only one observation. This chain uses TRBV5-1 with TRBJ1-1, with D hard to call. V lost 9 bases and J lost 0, with 12 bases in between. Germline CDR1 and CDR2: SGHRS and YFSETQ. The CDR3 covers 13 residues. CDR3 protein: CATRLEMNTEAFF. The CDR3 region has the DNA TGCGCCACCAGGCTCGAGATGAACACTGAAGCTTTCTTT.

The CDR3 region has the DNA TGTGCCAGCAGCCTACGAATAGCGGGAGGGGCAGATACGCAGTATTTT. Translation: CASSLRIAGGADTQYF. The chain combines TRBV14 with TRBJ2-3; TRBD2 matches 11 bases. The CDR3 loop spans 16 amino acids. V dropped 4 bases and J dropped 4; count of bases not matched to a gene: 7. CDR1 is SGHDN, CDR2 FVKESK, per germline.

The chain carries TRBV28 and TRBJ1-5; D is possibly TRBD1 (6 bases). Germline V gene lookup returns CDR1 MDHEN and CDR2 SYDVKM. The CDR3 runs to 13 residues. V lost 6 bases to trimming and J lost 3 bases, with 9 bases between them. CDR3 in amino acids: CASSRGDNQPQHF. As DNA, the CDR3 is TGTGCCAGCAGCAGGGGAGACAATCAGCCCCAGCATTTT. Complete variable domain (other parts from reference TRBV28 and TRBJ1-5): DVKVTQSSRYLVKRTGEKVFLECVQDMDHENMFWYRQDPGLGLRLIYFSYDVKMKEKGDIPEGYSVSREKKERFSLILESASTNQTSMYLCASSRGDNQPQHFGDGTRLSIL.

The genes are TRBV5-6 and TRBJ2-3; no clear D. Germline CDR1 SGHDT, CDR2 YYEEEE. CDR3 length: 14 residues. Trimming left V 1 base short and J 1 base short, with 7 bases between. CDR3 protein: CASSLIGGTDTQYF. CDR3 sequence (DNA): TGTGCCAGCAGCTTGATTGGAGGCACAGATACGCAGTATTTT.

The chain combines TRBV5-1 with TRBJ1-1; no clear D. The V end lost 3 bases, the J end lost 2 bases, and 11 bases lay between the germline ends. Germline CDR1 is SGHRS and CDR2 is YFSETQ. There are 14 residues in the CDR3. The CDR3 protein is CASSYLILNTEAFF. The CDR3 DNA reads TGCGCCAGCAGCTACCTGATACTCAACACTGAAGCTTTCTTT.

DNA for the CDR3: TGCGCCAGCAGCTTGGTGTCAGGGGTCGAATATGGCTACACCTTC. Its protein is CASSLVSGVEYGYTF. The V gene is TRBV5-1, the J gene TRBJ1-2; a possible D gene is TRBD1 (6 bases). Germline lookup yields CDR1 SGHRS and CDR2 YFSETQ. With 0 bases removed from V and 5 bases from J, the gap between germline ends came to 14 bases. The CDR3 consists of 15 residues.

This clone was picked up a small number of times. The CDR3 bases are TGTGCCAGCAGCCTAAAGCCCGATATTCAGGGTGAGCAGTTCTTC. Residues: CASSLKPDIQGEQFF. The chain uses TRBV4-2 and TRBJ2-1, with D maybe TRBD1 (5 bases). Germline V gene lookup returns CDR1 LGHNA and CDR2 YNFKEQ. The CDR3 has 15 amino acids. The V and J ends lost 4 bases and 9 bases respectively, with 19 bases between them.

This clone was recorded only once. V is TRBV19 and J is TRBJ1-5, with D uncertain. The V end lost 7 bases, the J end lost 5 bases, and 12 bases lay between the germline ends. Germline lookup yields CDR1 LNHDA and CDR2 SQIVND (reference sequence). The CDR3 loop spans 13 amino acids. Written as DNA, the CDR3 is TGTGCCAGTAATACCGACCGAGATCAGCCCCAGCATTTT. It is translated as CASNTDRDQPQHF. The whole variable domain, remainder taken from reference TRBV19 and TRBJ1-5, is DGGITQSPKYLFRKEGQNVTLSCEQNLNHDAMYWYRQDPGQGLRLIYYSQIVNDFQKGDIAEGYSVSREKKESFPLTVTSAQKNPTAFYLCASNTDRDQPQHFGDGTRLSIL.

As for this clone: Relative to the germline gene, one junction end is altered; a read error may explain this. The chain carries TRBV5-1 and TRBJ2-3; 13 positions match TRBD2. From germline, CDR1 is SGHRS and CDR2 YFSETQ. This CDR3 is built from 16 residues. The CDR3 sequence: CAGSLRGTSGVNTQYF. DNA of the CDR3: TGCGCCGGCAGCTTGCGAGGGACTAGCGGGGTAAATACGCAGTATTTT. Drawing the rest from reference TRBV5-1 and TRBJ2-3, the complete variable domain is KAGVTQTPRYLIKTRGQQVTLSCSPISGHRSVSWYQQTPGQGLQFLFEYFSETQRNKGNFPGRFSGRQFSNSRSEMNVSTLELGDSALYLCAGSLRGTSGVNTQYFGPGTRLTVL.

This rearrangement joins TRBV10-1 to TRBJ2-7; 13 nucleotides agree with TRBD2. V trimming: 3 bases; J trimming: 7 bases; junction bases outside the gene matches: 6. CDR3 length: 15 residues. The germline CDR1 and CDR2 sequences are WNHNN and SYGVQD (reference sequence). CDR3 residues: CASSERTSGSREQYF. The CDR3 region has the DNA TGCGCCAGCAGTGAAAGGACTAGCGGGAGTCGGGAGCAGTACTTC.

V usage is TRBV5-4 and J usage is TRBJ2-1; D remains ambiguous. Germline loops: CDR1 SGHNT, CDR2 YYREEE (reference sequence). The CDR3 totals 12 residues. V lost 5 bases to trimming and J lost 7 bases, with 10 bases between them. The CDR3 bases are TGTGCCAGCAGGCGCGAAGGGAATGAGCAGTTCTTC. Encoded protein: CASRREGNEQFF.

This chain links TRBV7-9 with TRBJ1-2; 8 nucleotides agree with TRBD1. The CDR3 is 17 residues long. V lost 1 base, J lost 6 bases, and 13 bases stayed unmatched. The germline V gene has CDR1 SEHNR and CDR2 FQNEAQ (reference sequence). This chain's CDR3 is CASSLGYSQGARNGYTF. The CDR3 nucleotides are TGTGCCAGCAGCTTAGGGTACTCTCAGGGGGCGCGAAATGGCTACACCTTC.

The rearrangement uses TRBV6-5 and TRBJ1-1; D remains ambiguous. The V and J ends lost 5 bases and 4 bases respectively, with 8 bases between them. The length of the CDR3 is 12 residues. The V gene's germline CDR1 is MNHEY and CDR2 SVGAGI. DNA for the CDR3: TGTGCCAGCAGTAGGACGGGCACTGAAGCTTTCTTT. Translated: CASSRTGTEAFF.

The chain recombines TRBV5-1 with TRBJ2-2, with TRBD2 matching 13 bases. The CDR3 consists of 17 residues. CDR1 is SGHRS, CDR2 YFSETQ, per germline. Losses at the gene ends were 0 bases for V and 7 bases for J; bases not matched to a gene: 6. In DNA, the CDR3 is TGCGCCAGCAGCTTGGTAACCGGACTAGCGGGAGTCGGGGAGCTGTTTTTT. This translates into CASSLVTGLAGVGELFF.

This clone showed up just a few times. V gene TRBV9 combines with J gene TRBJ1-1, with unresolved D. The ends were cut back, 1 base at V and 0 bases at J, with 4 bases in the middle. CDR3 length: 13 amino acids. Germline loops: CDR1 SGDLS, CDR2 YYNGEE. For the CDR3, the DNA is TGTGCCAGCAGCGTAACAATGAACACTGAAGCTTTCTTT. It yields the protein CASSVTMNTEAFF. Together with reference TRBV9 and TRBJ1-1, the CDR3 gives the full variable domain: DSGVTQTPKHLITATGQRVTLRCSPRSGDLSVYWYQQSLDQGLQFLIQYYNGEERAKGNILERFSAQQFPDLHSELNLSSLELGDSALYFCASSVTMNTEAFFGQGTRLTVV.

The chain is built from TRBV19 and TRBJ1-2; TRBD1 agrees at 11 bases. This CDR3 comprises 15 residues. Looked up from germline, CDR1 is LNHDA and CDR2 is SQIVND (reference sequence). Trimming took 3 bases from V and 4 from J; bases not matched to a gene: 4. The CDR3 coding sequence is TGTGCCAGTAGTATCAGGACAGGGGGCGTCTATGGCTACACCTTC. It codes for CASSIRTGGVYGYTF.

This clone has a count of ten or more. The genes are TRBV27 and TRBJ2-1; D uncertain. V was clipped by 3 bases and J by 0 bases, with 9 bases between them. CDR1 MNHEY and CDR2 SMNVEV come from the germline V gene (reference sequence). The CDR3 totals 15 residues. The CDR3 region is CASSFSLSSYNEQFF. CDR3 nucleotides: TGTGCCAGCAGTTTCAGCCTTAGCTCCTACAATGAGCAGTTCTTC.

The CDR3 coding sequence is TGTGCCAGCTCACCAAGCGGGAGGAGAGGAAACATTCAGTACTTC. This translates into CASSPSGRRGNIQYF. The rearrangement links TRBV18 to TRBJ2-4; TRBD2 matches at 9 bases. V trimming: 2 bases; J trimming: 6 bases; junction bases outside the gene matches: 5. CDR1 KGHSH and CDR2 LQKENI come from the germline V gene. The CDR3 length is 15 residues.

The gene calls are TRBV5-8 and TRBJ2-5, with 7 bases identical to TRBD1. CDR1 and CDR2 (germline): SGHTS, YDEGEE. With V trimmed by 0 bases and J by 5 bases, 4 bases remained unmatched. The CDR3 has 14 residues. This CDR3 is CASSLGQGRETQYF. CDR3 in DNA: TGTGCCAGCAGCTTGGGACAGGGAAGGGAGACCCAGTACTTC.

CDR3 nucleotides: TGTGCCAGCAGCCCTACCTACAATGAGCAGTTCTTC. Protein: CASSPTYNEQFF. The chain joins TRBV7-9 to TRBJ2-1; no clear D. The germline CDR1 and CDR2 sequences are SEHNR and FQNEAQ (reference sequence). The ends were cut back, 5 bases at V and 2 bases at J, with 4 bases in the middle. This CDR3 has 12 residues.

The chain combines TRBV6-5 with TRBJ1-1; D perhaps matches TRBD1 (6 bases). Germline V gene data show CDR1 as MNHEY and CDR2 as SVGAGI. This CDR3 is 15 amino acids long. The germline V and J ends were trimmed by 5 bases and 4 bases, with 17 bases remaining between them. CDR3 sequence (DNA): TGTGCCAGCAGTCGCCGACAGGCGGTAAGCACTGAAGCTTTCTTT. Translation: CASSRRQAVSTEAFF.

The chain has TRBV19 and TRBJ2-7, with 9 bases fitting TRBD1. From germline, CDR1 is LNHDA and CDR2 SQIVND (reference sequence). This CDR3 comprises 14 residues. The V segment lost 1 base and the J segment 5 bases; nucleotides outside the gene matches: 3. As DNA, the CDR3 is TGTGCCAGTAGTATAGGCGGACAGGGGAACGAGCAGTACTTC. Translation: CASSIGGQGNEQYF. The whole variable domain, filled in from reference TRBV19 and TRBJ2-7, reads DGGITQSPKYLFRKEGQNVTLSCEQNLNHDAMYWYRQDPGQGLRLIYYSQIVNDFQKGDIAEGYSVSREKKESFPLTVTSAQKNPTAFYLCASSIGGQGNEQYFGPGTRLTVT.

The chain uses TRBV21-1 and TRBJ2-7; TRBD1 was called by the table and not checked on the DNA. TRBV21-1 is labeled a pseudogene. This CDR3 comprises 17 residues. The CDR3 region is CASSKAFPGQGSYEQYF. Written as DNA, the CDR3 is TGTGCCAGCAGCAAAGCTTTTCCGGGACAGGGAAGCTACGAGCAGTACTTC.